This T cell receptor beta chain was sequenced for a study of spatial heterogeneity in lung cancer. At the level of the study: Roughly two years after resection was the median timing of the follow-up PBMC samples, which were sequenced when available. A consistent excess of beta-chain over alpha-chain sequences was detected.

Single TCR cDNA molecules each had their own unique molecular identifier. Via MiXCR, TCRdb re-called the 5' RACE reads, giving one row per CDR3 protein. Found here are 15,000 to 20,000 distinct CDR3 sequences, about 8.9% of them singletons; the top ten hold less than 25%. CDR1 and CDR2 from the germline V gene are LNHDA and SQIVND (reference sequence). This CDR3 contains 15 residues. V was pared by 1 base and J by 6 bases, with 5 bases of the junction left unmatched. This clonotype was counted ten times or more. Sample time point: blood at routine non-recurrence follow-up after resection. The input material, whole RNA from tumor, nontumor lung or frozen PBMC, was sequenced unsorted.

This chain uses TRBV19 with TRBJ2-1; TRBD2 agrees at 8 bases. Sequenced here: PBMCs, sampled at follow-up. This clonotype was sampled from a male donor with early-stage non-small cell lung cancer. Here the CDR3 DNA reads TGTGCCAGTAGTATAGTTAGCGGGGCTGGCAATGAGCAGTTCTTC. The encoded protein is CASSIVSGAGNEQFF.